Shown below are 26 T cell receptor beta chains from a single sample sequenced in a study of T cells in women clearing cervical HPV infection. Assay: immunoSEQ multiplex PCR; the TCRdb copy retains only in-frame clones and omits some. Its table records fewer than 35,000 clones. Sequenced input: blood buffy coat. Source of these receptors: a woman between 18 and 70 years old with a cervical HPV16 infection that either progressed to CIN3+ or cleared (not recorded which).

A remark on this clone: The DNA ends 3 residues before the CDR3 does, and the rest of the CDR3 is filled in from the germline J gene. V and J are TRBV18 and TRBJ2-7; D might be TRBD2 (5 bases). Germline assignment: CDR1 KGHSH and CDR2 LQKENI. The V end lost 2 bases, the J end lost 3 bases, and 11 bases lay between the germline ends. The CDR3 spans 14 residues. The covered CDR3 bases are TGTGCCAGCTCACCAGCGGGCCGTTTCTACGAG. This translates into CASSPAGRFYE. The complete CDR3 reads CASSPAGRFYEQYF.

Note on this clone: Read data end 3 residues before the CDR3 end; the end is taken from the germline J gene. The V gene is TRBV19, the J gene TRBJ2-5; TRBD1 agrees at 10 bases. Germline loops: CDR1 LNHDA, CDR2 SQIVND (reference sequence). Unmatched junction bases numbered 10, after V lost 5 bases and J lost 7 bases. The CDR3 loop spans 15 amino acids. The sequenced CDR3 bases are TGTGCCAGTAGTGCACGGGACAGGGGCGTCGGGACC. Protein product: CASSARDRGVGT. The whole CDR3 protein reads CASSARDRGVGTQYF. Full variable domain (outside the CDR3, taken from reference TRBV19 and TRBJ2-5): DGGITQSPKYLFRKEGQNVTLSCEQNLNHDAMYWYRQDPGQGLRLIYYSQIVNDFQKGDIAEGYSVSREKKESFPLTVTSAQKNPTAFYLCASSARDRGVGTQYFGPGTRLLVL.

CDR3 in amino acids: CASSSRGSYEQYF. The sequenced part of the CDR3 DNA is TGTGCCAGCAGCTCGCGCGGGAGCTACGAG. This chain joins TRBV7-3 and TRBJ2-7; 7 bases match TRBD2. The DNA ends 3 residues before the CDR3 does, and the rest of the CDR3 is filled in from the germline J gene. V was clipped by 4 bases and J by 3 bases; unmatched bases: 3. This CDR3 contains 13 residues. CDR1 is SGHTA, CDR2 FQGTGA, per germline. The full variable domain, in which reference TRBV7-3 and TRBJ2-7 provide the parts outside the CDR3, is GAGVSQTPSNKVTEKGKYVELRCDPISGHTALYWYRQSLGQGPEFLIYFQGTGAADDSGLPNDRFFAVRPEGSVSTLKIQRTERGDSAVYLCASSSRGSYEQYFGPGTRLTVT.

As to this clone: The read falls 3 residues short of the CDR3 end, and the missing part is taken from the germline J gene. This chain connects TRBV20-1 to TRBJ2-3, with 7 positions matching TRBD2. The CDR3 covers 14 residues. CDR1 is DFQATT, CDR2 SNEGSKA, per germline (reference sequence). The ends lost 5 bases at V and 3 bases at J; junction bases unmatched: 8. The CDR3 bases that were read are TGCAGTGCTTCTAGCGGCCGTGAGACAGATACG. It codes for CSASSGRETDT. The whole CDR3 sequence is CSASSGRETDTQYF.

The sequenced part of the CDR3 DNA is TGTGCCAGCAGTGACCCCGAAACTCCTGGACTAGCGGGGGACACAGATACG. This encodes CASSDPETPGLAGDTDT. The CDR3, in full, reads CASSDPETPGLAGDTDTQYF. The rearrangement joins TRBV6-4 to TRBJ2-3; TRBD2 matches at 13 bases. The read ends 3 residues early relative to the CDR3; the germline J gene fills the gap. This CDR3 is built from 20 residues. CDR1 and CDR2 (germline): MRHNA, SNTAGT. The V segment lost 2 bases and the J segment 2 bases; nucleotides outside the gene matches: 13.

A note on this clone: The read ends 3 residues shy of where the CDR3 ends; the end is completed using the germline J gene. The genes are TRBV30 and TRBJ2-2; 7 positions match TRBD1. This CDR3 comprises 15 residues. Germline values: CDR1 GTSNPN, CDR2 SVGIG (reference sequence). The V segment lost 4 bases and the J segment 3 bases; nucleotides outside the gene matches: 8. The CDR3 sequence is CAWKEVGTDTGELFF. Partial CDR3 DNA: TGTGCCTGGAAGGAGGTTGGGACAGACACCGGGGAG. The full variable domain, its missing parts supplied by reference TRBV30 and TRBJ2-2, is SQTIHQWPATLVQPVGSPLSLECTVEGTSNPNLYWYRQAAGRGLQLLFYSVGIGQISSEVPQNLSASRPQDRQFILSSKKLLLSDSGFYLCAWKEVGTDTGELFFGEGSRLTVL.

Concerning this clone: The read is 3 residues too short to cover the CDR3 end, so that end is filled in from the germline J gene. The rearrangement joins TRBV2 to TRBJ2-1; TRBD2 agrees at 9 bases. Trimming took 6 bases from V and 3 from J; bases not matched to a gene: 6. The CDR3 is 15 residues long. The germline gives CDR1 SNHLY, CDR2 FYNNEI. The covered CDR3 bases are TGTGCCAGCAGGGCGACTAGCGGTAACTACAATGAG. As protein: CASRATSGNYNE. The whole CDR3 protein reads CASRATSGNYNEQFF.

This clone is deemed medium-sized (0.01 to 0.1%) by its frequency. Sequencing ends 3 residues short of the CDR3 end; the germline J gene provides the rest. The rearrangement uses TRBV18 and TRBJ1-4; 8 positions agree with TRBD1. V was pared by 4 bases and J by 7 bases, with 8 bases of the junction left unmatched. Germline V gene lookup returns CDR1 KGHSH and CDR2 LQKENI. This CDR3 is built from 15 residues. The CDR3 bases that were read are TGTGCCAGCTCACTTGACAGGGGCGCGTTTGAAAAA. This sequence encodes CASSLDRGAFEK. The complete CDR3 sequence is CASSLDRGAFEKLFF.

A word on this clone: The CDR3 end is not reached by the read, which stops 3 residues before it; the germline J gene fills it in. The J gene is TRBJ2-7, the V gene TRBV11-3, with a tentative D call TRBD1 (5 bases). This CDR3 has 14 residues. The V gene lost 1 base and the J gene lost 6 bases, with 13 bases spanning the gap. Germline V gives CDR1 SGHNT, CDR2 YENEEA. Here the CDR3 reads CASSLVQGMGEQYF. The CDR3 bases that were read are TGTGCCAGCAGCTTAGTGCAGGGAATGGGCGAG. Based on the CDR3 plus reference TRBV11-3 and TRBJ2-7, the full variable domain is EAGVVQSPRYKIIEKKQPVAFWCNPISGHNTLYWYLQNLGQGPELLIRYENEEAVDDSQLPKDRFSAERLKGVDSTLKIQPAELGDSAVYLCASSLVQGMGEQYFGPGTRLTVT.

As regards this clone: The read ends 3 residues early relative to the CDR3; the germline J gene fills the gap. The J gene is TRBJ2-7, the V gene TRBV7-9; 10 nucleotides match TRBD1. Looked up from germline, CDR1 is SEHNR and CDR2 is FQNEAQ (reference sequence). There are 14 residues in the CDR3. The V gene end was trimmed by 3 bases and the J gene end by 6 bases; junction bases not matched to a gene: 5. Partial CDR3 DNA: TGTGCCAGCAGCTTCGGACAGGGGGGTGGCGAG. Its translation: CASSFGQGGGE. The full CDR3 protein is CASSFGQGGGEQYF.

Turning to this clone: Coverage ceases 3 residues before the CDR3 finishes, and the germline J gene fills in the end. The rearrangement links TRBV20-1 to TRBJ1-2, with 10 bases aligning to TRBD1. V lost 6 bases to trimming and J lost 4 bases; unmatched junction nucleotides: 8. The CDR3 covers 14 residues. The germline V gene has CDR1 DFQATT and CDR2 SNEGSKA (reference sequence). CDR3 bases read: TGCAGTGCCACGATGACAGGGGGCGGCTATGGC. Protein product: CSATMTGGGYG. From start to end, the CDR3 is CSATMTGGGYGYTF.

With regard to this clone: The CDR3 end is not reached by the read, which stops 3 residues before it; the germline J gene fills it in. The gene calls are TRBV7-9 and TRBJ2-5, with a weak D call TRBD1 (5 bases). Germline V gene sequence: CDR1 SEHNR, CDR2 FQNEAQ (reference sequence). V was shortened by 3 bases and J by 2 bases, with 10 bases between the two germline ends. The CDR3 is 14 amino acids. The CDR3 DNA, read in part, is TGTGCCAGCAGCTTGGACACTCAACAAGAGACC. This codes for CASSLDTQQET. The full-length CDR3 reads as CASSLDTQQETQYF.

Concerning this clone: The read terminates 3 residues ahead of where the CDR3 ends, so the germline J gene completes it. This chain links TRBV7-2 with TRBJ2-7, with TRBD1 matching over 7 bases. V gave up 1 base and J gave up 2 bases; unmatched junction bases: 5. Looked up from germline, CDR1 is SGHTA and CDR2 is FQGNSA. CDR3 length equals 15 residues. CDR3 residues: CASSLGSTGTYEQYF. The CDR3 DNA, read in part, is TGTGCCAGCAGCTTAGGCTCGACAGGGACCTACGAG.

On this clone: The read stops 3 residues short of the end of the CDR3; the missing end is completed from the germline J gene. V and J are TRBV7-8 and TRBJ2-7; 11 nucleotides align to TRBD1. V was clipped by 5 bases and J by 2 bases; unmatched bases: 2. The CDR3 runs 14 residues. CDR1 is SGHVS and CDR2 is FQNEAQ in the germline V gene. Partial CDR3 DNA: TGTGCCAGCAGCGCGGACAGGGGGCCCTACGAG. As protein: CASSADRGPYE. The full CDR3 reads CASSADRGPYEQYF.

About this clone: The read ends 3 residues shy of where the CDR3 ends; the end is completed using the germline J gene. The chain uses TRBV6-4 and TRBJ2-3; 14 bases fit TRBD2. CDR1 is MRHNA, CDR2 SNTAGT, per germline. Trimming took 0 bases from V and 6 from J; bases not matched to a gene: 8. The CDR3 is 18 residues long. The CDR3 loop reads CASSDSPPGTSGSDTQYF. The sequenced CDR3 bases are TGTGCCAGCAGTGACTCTCCGCCCGGGACTAGCGGGAGTGATACG.

Points on this clone: The read comes to an end 3 residues before the CDR3 does, leaving the germline J gene to fill in the end. The chain joins TRBV20-1 to TRBJ2-7; TRBD1 matches 9 bases. The CDR3 has 13 residues. V shed 1 base and J 4 bases; nucleotides not matched to a gene: 2. Germline values: CDR1 DFQATT, CDR2 SNEGSKA (reference sequence). The covered CDR3 bases are TGCAGTGCTAGAGGGGACAGGGAATACGAG. Translated, it gives CSARGDREYE. The whole CDR3 region reads CSARGDREYEQYF.

The sequenced CDR3 bases are TGCAGTGCTAGAGAGGCCCTCTCTCGAGATACG. As protein: CSAREALSRDT. Given in full, the CDR3 is CSAREALSRDTQYF. The chain has TRBV20-1 and TRBJ2-3; no clear D. The read gets to within 3 residues of the CDR3 end, and the germline J gene fills in the rest. Germline CDR1 is DFQATT and CDR2 is SNEGSKA (reference sequence). V lost 0 bases and J lost 5, with 12 bases in between. The CDR3 sequence is 14 residues long.

Concerning this clone itself: The read ends 3 residues early relative to the CDR3; the germline J gene fills the gap. This chain connects TRBV7-2 to TRBJ1-5, with 7 bases that match TRBD1. CDR3 length: 13 residues. Germline loops: CDR1 SGHTA, CDR2 FQGNSA. The V and J ends lost 10 bases and 3 bases, in that order; junction bases with no gene match: 6. The DNA read from the CDR3 is TGTGCCATAACAGGGGAAGTCAATCAGCCC. Protein sequence: CAITGEVNQP. The full CDR3 is CAITGEVNQPQHF.

A word on this clone: The observed sequence ends 3 residues before the CDR3 terminus, with the missing tail filled in from the germline J gene. The rearrangement links TRBV18 to TRBJ1-1; tentative D call: TRBD1 (5 bases). V was pared by 0 bases and J by 3 bases, with 11 bases between. CDR1 is KGHSH and CDR2 is LQKENI in the germline V gene. The length of the CDR3 is 15 residues. The CDR3 is CASSPPGRVDTEAFF. The CDR3 bases that were read are TGTGCCAGCTCACCACCAGGCAGGGTGGACACTGAA.

A note on this clone: Germline and junction disagree at one end, which may indicate a read error. The CDR3 end falls 3 residues outside the read, so it is completed with the germline J gene. V usage is TRBV18 and J usage is TRBJ2-6; D call uncertain. This CDR3 is 15 amino acids long. CDR1 is KGHSH, CDR2 LQKENI, per germline. The CDR3 loop reads CASSPLISGANVLTF. CDR3 DNA (partial): TGTGCCAGCTCCCCACTCATCTCTGGGGCCAACGTC.

Notes on this clone: Read coverage stops 3 residues before the CDR3 terminus; the germline J gene supplies the remainder. V is TRBV4-1 and J is TRBJ2-1, with D possibly TRBD1 on 7 matching bases. Trimming took 4 bases from V and 7 from J, leaving 20 bases between them. Germline V gene sequence: CDR1 MGHRA, CDR2 YSYEKL. This CDR3 has 16 residues. This CDR3 reads CASSPLADRAGNEQFF. The DNA read from the CDR3 is TGCGCCAGCAGCCCATTGGCCGACAGGGCGGGGAATGAG.

As concerns this clone: The read ends 3 residues shy of where the CDR3 ends; the end is completed using the germline J gene. This chain links TRBV6-2 or TRBV6-3 with TRBJ2-5; possibly TRBD1 for D (5 bases). CDR1 and CDR2 (germline): MNHEY, SVGEGT. CDR3 length equals 14 residues. Trimming shortened V by 4 bases and J by 5 bases, and 14 bases separated the two germline ends. CDR3 region: CASSWGGGSETQYF. Partial CDR3 DNA: TGTGCCAGCAGTTGGGGCGGCGGCTCGGAGACC.

On this clone: The read is 3 residues too short to cover the CDR3 end, so that end is filled in from the germline J gene. The V gene is TRBV5-5, the J gene TRBJ1-2; TRBD1 matches at 7 bases. V gave up 4 bases and J gave up 2 bases; unmatched junction bases: 5. Germline V gives CDR1 SGHKS, CDR2 YYEKEE (reference sequence). The CDR3 spans 14 residues. The DNA read from the CDR3 is TGTGCCAGCAGCGTACAGGGGATGAACTATGGC. Translated, it gives CASSVQGMNYG. Given in full, the CDR3 is CASSVQGMNYGYTF.

Concerning this clone: The read ends 3 residues before the CDR3 terminus; that terminus is restored from the germline J gene. The V call is TRBV11-2, the J call TRBJ2-7; D is unresolved. V lost 3 bases and J 6 bases, leaving 18 bases between the germline ends. In germline, CDR1 is SGHAT, CDR2 FQNNGV. The CDR3 has 15 residues. CDR3 in amino acids: CASSFTFTQAGEQYF. The CDR3 DNA, read in part, is TGTGCCAGCAGCTTTACCTTTACGCAGGCTGGCGAG.

For this clone: Read data end 3 residues before the CDR3 end; the end is taken from the germline J gene. The chain couples TRBV20-1 to TRBJ1-2; 10 bases match TRBD1. This CDR3 has 16 residues. Trimming removed 0 bases from V and 2 bases from J; junction bases left unmatched: 6. The germline gives CDR1 DFQATT, CDR2 SNEGSKA (reference sequence). The CDR3 loop is CSARDRDRGLNYGYTF. Incomplete CDR3 DNA: TGCAGTGCTAGAGATCGGGACAGGGGACTAAACTATGGC.

The CDR3 bases that were read are TGTGCCAGCAGCGTTAGCCCCCCGCCGGGTTCACCC. It yields the protein CASSVSPPPGSP. The whole CDR3 reads CASSVSPPPGSPLHF. This chain uses TRBV7-9 with TRBJ1-6; D gene uncertain. With the read ending 3 residues before the CDR3 end, the germline J gene is used to fill in that end. Trimming shortened V by 5 bases and J by 9 bases, and 17 bases separated the two germline ends. Germline V gene data show CDR1 as SEHNR and CDR2 as FQNEAQ (reference sequence). The length of the CDR3 is 15 residues. The whole variable domain, filled in from reference TRBV7-9 and TRBJ1-6, reads DTGVSQNPRHKITKRGQNVTFRCDPISEHNRLYWYRQTLGQGPEFLTYFQNEAQLEKSRLLSDRFSAERPKGSFSTLEIQRTEQGDSAMYLCASSVSPPPGSPLHFGNGTRLTVT.